Detailed here is one T cell receptor beta chain. Its matching antigen is unknown. A much larger clone differs by one base, so this may be a read error. The CDR3 length is 13 residues. CDR1 and CDR2 (germline): SGHVS, FNYEAQ. This specimen comes from a study of T cell repertoires in cytomegalovirus infection. Study as a whole: Indications came from public TCR beta signatures; they pointed to CMV infection and to a matching HLA type.

Broader study findings: It was HLA-C-restricted CMV-specific TCR beta clonotypes that dominated the response ex vivo. Carriers of CMV and the relevant HLA type were discriminated by public TCR beta frequency.

TCRdb itself ran the reads through MiXCR, one entry per CDR3 protein. The sample comprises approximately 630,000 distinct CDR3 sequences, around 24% of which are singletons, and 8% rests with the top ten. The TCR originated in a human donor in good health (CMV status not recorded). Some clones in this sample may be carry-over from other donors' samples. Sample: CD8+ T cells from PBMCs. The gene calls are TRBV7-6 and TRBJ2-1; either TRBD1 or TRBD2 may fit D (5 bases each). The CDR3 coding sequence is TGTACCAGCAGCTTATCAGGGACCTATGAGCAGTTCTTC. Encoded protein: CTSSLSGTYEQFF. The variable domain in full, with the rest retrieved from reference TRBV7-6 and TRBJ2-1, is GAGVSQSPRYKVTKRGQDVALRCDPISGHVSLYWYRQALGQGPEFLTYFNYEAQQDKSGLPNDRFSAERPEGSISTLTIQRTEQRDSAMYRCTSSLSGTYEQFFGPGTRLTVL.